This T cell receptor beta chain was found in a study of blood T cell repertoires in COVID-19. Study in general: The study drew acute and convalescent COVID-19 samples from the United States, Italy and Spain. Sources were T cells, B-cell-depleted T cells, or PBMCs; the material itself was cDNA or gDNA.

In the original analysis: Using reference gene primer amplification, nucleated cell counts were estimated. Only in-frame clones appear in the TCRdb table, and some are missing; sequencing was by immunoSEQ multiplex PCR. V and J calls and clone size follow that table, whereas D and trimming were derived from the DNA. The sample has approximately 250,000 clones, 84% seen once. Trimming shortened V by 2 bases and J by 2 bases, and 7 bases separated the two germline ends. Germline CDR1 reads MDHEN; CDR2 reads SYDVKM. The CDR3 loop spans 14 amino acids. The sequencing input was peripheral blood. The source is a man aged 50-60 years with acute or convalescent COVID-19. The chain carries TRBV28 and TRBJ2-1; D uncertain. The CDR3 sequence: CASSLPLAYNEQFF. The CDR3 DNA sequence: TGTGCCAGCAGTTTACCCCTAGCCTACAATGAGCAGTTCTTC.